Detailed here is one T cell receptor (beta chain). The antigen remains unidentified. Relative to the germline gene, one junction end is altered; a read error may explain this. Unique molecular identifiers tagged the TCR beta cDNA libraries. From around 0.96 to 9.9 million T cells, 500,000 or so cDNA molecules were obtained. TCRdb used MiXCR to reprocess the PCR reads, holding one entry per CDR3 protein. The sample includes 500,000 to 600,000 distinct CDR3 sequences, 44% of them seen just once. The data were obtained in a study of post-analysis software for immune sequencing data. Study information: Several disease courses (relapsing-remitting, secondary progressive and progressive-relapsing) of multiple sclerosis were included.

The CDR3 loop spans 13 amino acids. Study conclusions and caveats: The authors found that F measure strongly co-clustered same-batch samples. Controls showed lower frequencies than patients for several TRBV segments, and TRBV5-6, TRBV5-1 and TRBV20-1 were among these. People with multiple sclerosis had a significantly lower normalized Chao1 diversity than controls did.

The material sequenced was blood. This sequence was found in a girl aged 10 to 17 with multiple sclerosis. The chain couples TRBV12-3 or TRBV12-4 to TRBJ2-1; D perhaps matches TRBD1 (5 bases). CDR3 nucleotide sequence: TGTGCCAGCAATTTAGACAGTTACAATGAGCAGTTCTTC. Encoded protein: CASNLDSYNEQFF.